The next 27 T cell receptor beta chains were all read from a single sample in a study of blood T cells in healthy people across ages. Next came a second PCR, run for 7 to 11 cycles, which used a sample-barcoded 5' primer along with a J-beta primer mix. TCRdb re-called the 5' RACE reads with MiXCR, one entry per CDR3 protein. The sample has hundreds of thousands of distinct CDR3 sequences, around 21% seen once. Sequencing was carried out using blood. These receptors were collected from a man in his 70s in good health.

The chain joins TRBV29-1 to TRBJ2-1; no reliable D call. This CDR3 region has 14 residues. Trimming shortened V by 2 bases and J by 1 base, and 9 bases separated the two germline ends. CDR1 and CDR2 (germline): SQVTM, ANQGSEA. CDR3 sequence (DNA): TGCAGCGTTGAATGGGTCAGTTCCTACAATGAGCAGTTCTTC. It encodes CSVEWVSSYNEQFF.

This clonotype was counted between two and nine times. The chain uses TRBV28 and TRBJ1-2; 7 positions agree with TRBD1. Trimming took 6 bases from V and 3 from J; bases not matched to a gene: 4. This CDR3 is 13 amino acids long. Germline CDR1 reads MDHEN; CDR2 reads SYDVKM. The CDR3 protein is CASRETGDYGYTF. As DNA, the CDR3 is TGTGCCAGCAGGGAAACAGGGGACTATGGCTACACCTTC.

J is TRBJ2-7 and V is TRBV6-1, with D possibly matching TRBD1 (6 bases). Trimming took off 10 bases at V and 2 bases at J, with 15 bases between the two ends. CDR3 length: 13 amino acids. The germline CDR1 and CDR2 sequences are MNHNS and SASEGT. The CDR3, as DNA: TGTGCCACCACGACTGGACAGACCTACGAGCAGTACTTC. This encodes CATTTGQTYEQYF.

This clonotype has more than one count but fewer than ten. At one boundary the junction diverges from the germline segment, which might be a read error. The chain employs TRBV3-1 and TRBJ2-7, with a weak D call TRBD1 (6 bases). There are 14 residues in the CDR3. CDR1 and CDR2 (germline): LGHDT, YNNKEL (reference sequence). CDR3 region: CTSSKQGFSYEQYF. The CDR3 coding sequence is TGTACCAGCAGCAAACAGGGTTTCTCCTACGAGCAGTACTTC.

In its sample, this clonotype was seen once. The rearrangement uses TRBV9 and TRBJ1-3, with D possibly being TRBD1 (5 bases). Germline V lookup: CDR1 SGDLS, CDR2 YYNGEE. The CDR3 sequence is 17 residues long. V lost 0 bases to trimming and J lost 1 base, with 14 bases between them. The CDR3 region is CASSVAPAGMSGNTIYF. CDR3 DNA sequence: TGTGCCAGCAGCGTAGCTCCCGCAGGGATGTCTGGAAACACCATATATTTT.

The V and J genes are TRBV29-1 and TRBJ2-2; 8 bases align to TRBD1. Germline V CDR1 and CDR2: SQVTM, ANQGSEA. Trimming at V came to 4 bases and at J to 5 bases, leaving 3 bases not matched to a gene. This CDR3 has 13 amino acids. The CDR3 nucleotides read TGCAGCGTTGTACAGGGGGAAACCGGGGAGCTGTTTTTT. It translates to CSVVQGETGELFF.

This chain links TRBV5-1 with TRBJ1-1, with D perhaps matching TRBD1 (6 bases). The length of the CDR3 is 14 residues. V shed 5 bases and J shed 1 base, with 12 bases lying between them. CDR1 SGHRS and CDR2 YFSETQ come from the germline V gene. In DNA form, the CDR3 reads TGCGCCAGCAGATGGGGGGCGGGGAACACTGAAGCTTTCTTT. The encoded protein is CASRWGAGNTEAFF.

This clonotype was seen only a few times. V and J are TRBV3-1 and TRBJ1-6, with D maybe TRBD1 (5 bases). Trimming removed 2 bases from V and 13 bases from J, with 18 bases in between. The CDR3 has 15 residues. CDR1 and CDR2 (germline): LGHDT, YNNKEL (reference sequence). DNA of the CDR3: TGTGCCAGCAGCCAAACCACTGTAGGGGAGAAGCCCCTCCACTTT. Its translation is CASSQTTVGEKPLHF.

V gene TRBV7-2 combines with J gene TRBJ2-7, with 9 bases matching TRBD1. The V gene's germline CDR1 is SGHTA and CDR2 FQGNSA. This CDR3 region has 14 residues. V was pared by 4 bases and J by 3 bases, with 4 bases of the junction left unmatched. In DNA, the CDR3 is TGTGCCAGCAGCTCCCGGGACAGGGTCTACGAGCAGTACTTC. Its protein is CASSSRDRVYEQYF.

This clonotype has only a few counts. The gene calls are TRBV5-1 and TRBJ2-5; D is perhaps TRBD2 (6 bases). The V and J ends lost 1 base and 1 base respectively, with 11 bases between them. Per germline, CDR1 SGHRS and CDR2 YFSETQ. The CDR3 has 15 amino acids. CDR3 residues: CASSLLGTVQETQYF. CDR3 nucleotides: TGCGCCAGCAGCTTGCTCGGGACTGTCCAAGAGACCCAGTACTTC.

The genes are TRBV20-1 and TRBJ2-5; unclear D gene. CDR1 and CDR2 (germline): DFQATT, SNEGSKA (reference sequence). V was cut by 0 bases and J by 9 bases, with 23 bases left in between. CDR3 size: 16 residues. This chain's CDR3 is CSARDVNRVGASAQYF. The CDR3 DNA reads TGCAGTGCTAGAGATGTTAATCGGGTCGGTGCGTCGGCCCAGTACTTC.

This clonotype was observed at least ten times. J is TRBJ2-2 and V is TRBV20-1, with D uncertain. CDR1 is DFQATT and CDR2 is SNEGSKA in the germline V gene (reference sequence). This CDR3 comprises 15 residues. Trimming took off 4 bases at V and 4 bases at J, with 16 bases between the two ends. CDR3 in DNA: TGCAGTGCTAAAAGGATTGGTTGGACCACCGGGGAGCTGTTTTTT. Its protein product is CSAKRIGWTTGELFF.

This clonotype was seen at least ten times. The chain has TRBV7-9 and TRBJ1-1; D is uncertain. The CDR3 covers 13 residues. CDR1 is SEHNR and CDR2 is FQNEAQ in the germline V gene (reference sequence). The ends were cut back, 5 bases at V and 0 bases at J, with 7 bases in the middle. The CDR3 loop is CASSLSMNTEAFF. The CDR3 DNA reads as TGTGCCAGCAGCCTAAGTATGAACACTGAAGCTTTCTTT.

This clonotype was counted at least ten times. The CDR3 spells CSARDLRSGSKYNEQFF. The CDR3 bases are TGCAGTGCTAGAGATCTTCGGTCGGGTAGTAAATACAATGAGCAGTTCTTC. This chain joins TRBV20-1 and TRBJ2-1; no firm D call. Deletions cut 0 bases from V and 4 bases from J, with 19 bases between. The germline CDR1 and CDR2 sequences are DFQATT and SNEGSKA (reference sequence). There are 17 residues in the CDR3.

This clonotype was picked up a small number of times. The chain carries TRBV14 and TRBJ2-5, with D possibly TRBD2 on 6 matching bases. CDR3 length: 18 amino acids. V was clipped by 6 bases and J by 1 base, with 24 bases between them. Germline CDR1 reads SGHDN; CDR2 reads FVKESK. The CDR3, as DNA: TGTGCCAGCAGTCACGGTCAGGTTGGGGGGAACTTCCAAGAGACCCAGTACTTC. It yields the protein CASSHGQVGGNFQETQYF.

The gene calls are TRBV6-1 and TRBJ2-5; no firm D call. Germline lookup yields CDR1 MNHNS and CDR2 SASEGT. The CDR3 has 14 residues. V was pared by 1 base and J by 1 base, with 7 bases between. The CDR3 DNA is TGTGCCAGCAGTGAAGGGCGAGTCCAAGAGACCCAGTACTTC. Its translation: CASSEGRVQETQYF.

This clonotype was observed a few times. The chain is built from TRBV27 and TRBJ2-5, with D maybe TRBD2 (6 bases). CDR1 and CDR2 from the germline V gene are MNHEY and SMNVEV (reference sequence). This CDR3 has 16 residues. The V end lost 6 bases, the J end lost 2 bases, and 19 bases lay between the germline ends. The CDR3, as DNA: TGTGCCAGCAGGGTCAATTTAGGACTAACACAAGAGACCCAGTACTTC. Translated, it gives CASRVNLGLTQETQYF.

This clonotype was picked up a small number of times. The J gene is TRBJ2-7, the V gene TRBV5-1, with D unresolved. Between the trimmed V and J ends, which lost 3 bases and 2 bases, there was a span of 9 bases. Looked up from germline, CDR1 is SGHRS and CDR2 is YFSETQ. This CDR3 is 13 amino acids long. The CDR3 DNA reads TGCGCCAGCAGCTATAGCCGCCCCTACGAGCAGTACTTC. This gives the protein CASSYSRPYEQYF.

The chain has TRBV3-1 and TRBJ2-7; maybe TRBD1 (5 bases). CDR3 size: 14 residues. Trimming pared 4 bases from V and 3 bases from J, leaving 13 bases between. Germline CDR1 is LGHDT and CDR2 is YNNKEL (reference sequence). CDR3 sequence (DNA): TGTGCCAGCAGCCCCCAGGGTGGTGGCTACGAGCAGTACTTC. It is translated as CASSPQGGGYEQYF.

The sample holds one count of this clonotype. The chain carries TRBV2 and TRBJ2-3; TRBD2 aligns across 7 bases. Germline CDR1 and CDR2: SNHLY and FYNNEI. The length of the CDR3 is 14 residues. J lost 3 bases, V lost 4 bases, and 4 bases had no gene match. CDR3 residues: CASSGGSKTDTQYF. Here the CDR3 DNA reads TGTGCCAGCAGTGGCGGGAGTAAGACAGATACGCAGTATTTT. Full variable domain (outside the CDR3, taken from reference TRBV2 and TRBJ2-3): EPEVTQTPSHQVTQMGQEVILRCVPISNHLYFYWYRQILGQKVEFLVSFYNNEISEKSEIFDDQFSVERPDGSNFTLKIRSTKLEDSAMYFCASSGGSKTDTQYFGPGTRLTVL.

In nucleotides, the CDR3 is TGCGCCAGCAGCTTGGAATCAAACTACGAGCAGTACTTC. Translated: CASSLESNYEQYF. The V and J genes are TRBV5-1 and TRBJ2-1, with no clear D. The end of the DNA fits TRBJ2-7 better, so the J call may be wrong. This CDR3 is 13 amino acids long. Germline loops: CDR1 SGHRS, CDR2 YFSETQ.

The rearrangement uses TRBV6-5 and TRBJ2-2; D gene ambiguous. The CDR3 loop spans 15 amino acids. Germline V gene data show CDR1 as MNHEY and CDR2 as SVGAGI. V was trimmed by 2 bases and J by 5 bases, leaving 12 bases between them. The CDR3 DNA reads TGTGCCAGCAGTTACGATTATAAAGAGACCGGGGAGCTGTTTTTT. Its protein is CASSYDYKETGELFF.

The chain combines TRBV6-2 or TRBV6-3 with TRBJ2-1, with TRBD2 identical over 7 bases. The germline V gene has CDR1 MNHEY and CDR2 SVGEGT. The CDR3 totals 15 residues. The V and J ends lost 4 bases and 7 bases, in that order; junction bases with no gene match: 10. The CDR3 nucleotides read TGTGCCAGCAGTTCCCCGGGAGGAACGGGAAATGAGCAGTTCTTC. Translating it yields CASSSPGGTGNEQFF.

This clonotype showed up many times. The chain has TRBV5-1 and TRBJ2-5, with D unclear. CDR3 size: 14 residues. The germline V gene encodes CDR1 SGHRS and CDR2 YFSETQ. Between the trimmed V and J ends, which lost 1 base and 2 bases, there was a span of 9 bases. The CDR3: CASSLNDGQETQYF. The CDR3 DNA reads as TGCGCCAGCAGCTTGAATGATGGTCAAGAGACCCAGTACTTC.

The chain carries TRBV20-1 and TRBJ1-5, with D uncertain. This CDR3 has 12 residues. V lost 3 bases to trimming and J lost 6 bases, with 9 bases between them. Germline V gene data show CDR1 as DFQATT and CDR2 as SNEGSKA (reference sequence). The CDR3 sequence is CSARLGGQPQHF. As DNA, the CDR3 is TGCAGTGCTAGGTTGGGTGGTCAGCCCCAGCATTTT.

The rearrangement links TRBV5-1 to TRBJ1-1; TRBD1 matches at 8 bases. Unmatched junction bases numbered 8, after V lost 4 bases and J lost 3 bases. Germline V gives CDR1 SGHRS, CDR2 YFSETQ. The CDR3 sequence is 15 residues long. CDR3 in amino acids: CASSTMTGAYTEAFF. Here the CDR3 DNA reads TGCGCCAGCAGCACCATGACAGGGGCCTACACTGAAGCTTTCTTT. The variable domain in full, with the rest retrieved from reference TRBV5-1 and TRBJ1-1, is KAGVTQTPRYLIKTRGQQVTLSCSPISGHRSVSWYQQTPGQGLQFLFEYFSETQRNKGNFPGRFSGRQFSNSRSEMNVSTLELGDSALYLCASSTMTGAYTEAFFGQGTRLTVV.

A few counts support this clonotype. The chain combines TRBV6-1 with TRBJ1-2; a possible D gene is TRBD1 (5 bases). CDR1 is MNHNS and CDR2 is SASEGT in the germline V gene. The CDR3 loop spans 13 amino acids. Trimming cost V 10 bases and J 7 bases, with 19 bases left between them. The CDR3 protein is CATGEGRGIGYTF. Written as DNA, the CDR3 is TGTGCCACCGGAGAGGGGCGGGGTATTGGCTACACCTTC.